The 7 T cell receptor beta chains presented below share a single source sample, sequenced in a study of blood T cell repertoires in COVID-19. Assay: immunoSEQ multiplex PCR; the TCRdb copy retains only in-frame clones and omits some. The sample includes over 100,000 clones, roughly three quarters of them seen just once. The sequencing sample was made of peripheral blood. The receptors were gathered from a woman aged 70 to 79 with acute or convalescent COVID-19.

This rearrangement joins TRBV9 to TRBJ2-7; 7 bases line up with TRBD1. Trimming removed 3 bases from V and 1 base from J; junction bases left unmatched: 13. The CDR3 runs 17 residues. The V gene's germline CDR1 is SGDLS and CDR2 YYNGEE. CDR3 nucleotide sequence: TGTGCCAGCAGCGCGAGGGTGTGGGACAGAACATCCTACGAGCAGTACTTC. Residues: CASSARVWDRTSYEQYF.

The CDR3 protein is CASSYSWTGGLNEQFF. The DNA for the CDR3 is TGTGCCAGCAGTTACTCTTGGACAGGGGGCCTCAATGAGCAGTTCTTC. The chain has TRBV6-5 and TRBJ2-1; 11 bases match TRBD1. The CDR3 covers 16 residues. V was pared by 0 bases and J by 6 bases, with 4 bases of the junction left unmatched. Looked up from germline, CDR1 is MNHEY and CDR2 is SVGAGI.

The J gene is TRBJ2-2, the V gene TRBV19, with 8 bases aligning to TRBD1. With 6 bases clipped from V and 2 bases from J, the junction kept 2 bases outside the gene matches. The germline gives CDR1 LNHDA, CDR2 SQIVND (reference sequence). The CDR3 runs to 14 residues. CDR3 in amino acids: CASRTGANTGELFF. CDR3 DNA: TGTGCCAGTAGGACAGGGGCTAACACCGGGGAGCTGTTTTTT.

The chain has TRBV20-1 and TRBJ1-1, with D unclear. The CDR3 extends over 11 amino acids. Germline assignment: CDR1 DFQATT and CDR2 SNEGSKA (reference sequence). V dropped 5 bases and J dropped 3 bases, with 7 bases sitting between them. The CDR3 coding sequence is TGCAGTGCTGGTACAGACACTGAAGCTTTCTTT. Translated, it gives CSAGTDTEAFF.

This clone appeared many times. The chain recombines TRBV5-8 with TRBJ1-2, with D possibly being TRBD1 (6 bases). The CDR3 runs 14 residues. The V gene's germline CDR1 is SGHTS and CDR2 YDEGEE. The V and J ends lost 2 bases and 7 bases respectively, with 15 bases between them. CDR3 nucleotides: TGTGCCAGCAGCTTAGGATGGACAGAGTCTGGCTACACCTTC. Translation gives CASSLGWTESGYTF.

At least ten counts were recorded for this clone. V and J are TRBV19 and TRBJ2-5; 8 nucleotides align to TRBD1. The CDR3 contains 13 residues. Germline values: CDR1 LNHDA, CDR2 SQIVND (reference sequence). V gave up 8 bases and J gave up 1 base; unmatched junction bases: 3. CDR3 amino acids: CASGQGLQETQYF. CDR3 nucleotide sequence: TGTGCCAGTGGACAGGGACTCCAAGAGACCCAGTACTTC.

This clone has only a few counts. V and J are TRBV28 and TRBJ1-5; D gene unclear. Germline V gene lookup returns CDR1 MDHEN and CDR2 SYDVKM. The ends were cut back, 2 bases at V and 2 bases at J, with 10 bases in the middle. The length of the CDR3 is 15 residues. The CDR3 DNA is TGTGCCAGCAGTTTACGGGTAATCGGCAATCAGCCCCAGCATTTT. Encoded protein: CASSLRVIGNQPQHF. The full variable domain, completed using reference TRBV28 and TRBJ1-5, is DVKVTQSSRYLVKRTGEKVFLECVQDMDHENMFWYRQDPGLGLRLIYFSYDVKMKEKGDIPEGYSVSREKKERFSLILESASTNQTSMYLCASSLRVIGNQPQHFGDGTRLSIL.